This passage covers 11 T cell receptor beta chains from one sample sequenced in a study of T cell changes during pregnancy in multiple sclerosis. TCRdb's copy holds only in-frame clones and misses some; the assay was immunoSEQ multiplex PCR. The table lists 52,000 or so clones, about 90% of them singletons. The specimen comprised CD4+ T cells from peripheral blood mononuclear cells, sampled in the first trimester of pregnancy. These receptors were collected from a female donor with multiple sclerosis, enrolled in a pregnancy study.

This clone was counted a few times. This chain links TRBV6-5 with TRBJ2-7; 7 positions agree with TRBD1. V lost 5 bases, J lost 3 bases, and 7 bases stayed unmatched. The CDR3 is 14 residues long. In germline, CDR1 is MNHEY, CDR2 SVGAGI. Here the CDR3 DNA reads TGTGCCAGCAGTGGAACGGGACAGCACTACGAGCAGTACTTC. This translates into CASSGTGQHYEQYF.

This chain connects TRBV5-1 to TRBJ2-7; 7 bases line up with TRBD2. The V segment lost 6 bases and the J segment 4 bases; nucleotides outside the gene matches: 10. This CDR3 is 14 amino acids long. Per the germline V gene, CDR1 is SGHRS and CDR2 is YFSETQ. The CDR3 DNA follows: TGCGCCAGCAACTTCGGAGGGAGGGGATACGAGCAGTACTTC. It codes for CASNFGGRGYEQYF.

V is TRBV27 and J is TRBJ1-4; a weak D match, TRBD1 (6 bases). Germline lookup yields CDR1 MNHEY and CDR2 SMNVEV (reference sequence). Trimming shortened V by 6 bases and J by 7 bases, and 24 bases separated the two germline ends. This CDR3 has 17 amino acids. The CDR3 DNA reads TGTGCCAGCAGAAAGTGGGGGGGCGCGGGCCTTTCTGAAAAACTGTTTTTT. Translating it yields CASRKWGGAGLSEKLFF.

This chain joins TRBV5-1 and TRBJ1-6; no clear D. Germline CDR1 is SGHRS and CDR2 is YFSETQ. The CDR3 runs 16 residues. The V end lost 0 bases, the J end lost 10 bases, and 17 bases lay between the germline ends. The CDR3 sequence: CASSLDPGNKGSPLHF. The CDR3 coding sequence is TGCGCCAGCAGCTTGGACCCGGGGAATAAGGGATCACCCCTCCACTTT.

The rearrangement joins TRBV2 to TRBJ2-1, with 10 bases lining up with TRBD1. The V and J ends lost 3 bases and 8 bases, in that order; junction bases with no gene match: 7. Germline-derived CDR1 and CDR2 are SNHLY and FYNNEI. The CDR3 loop spans 15 amino acids. CDR3 sequence: CASSDRDRGNHEQFF. For the CDR3, the DNA is TGTGCCAGCAGTGACCGGGACAGGGGCAACCATGAGCAGTTCTTC.

This clone has just one count. The rearrangement links TRBV2 to TRBJ2-7; perhaps TRBD1 as D (6 bases). CDR1 SNHLY and CDR2 FYNNEI come from the germline V gene. CDR3 length: 14 residues. V gave up 5 bases and J gave up 0 bases, with 11 bases separating them. This CDR3 reads CASSYRTASYEQYF. The CDR3 DNA reads as TGTGCCAGCAGTTACAGGACAGCCTCCTACGAGCAGTACTTC.

The chain uses TRBV19 and TRBJ1-4; 9 bases align to TRBD1. The germline V gene encodes CDR1 LNHDA and CDR2 SQIVND (reference sequence). V shed 5 bases, J shed 4 bases, and the junction held 2 bases outside the gene matches. The CDR3 spans 14 residues. The CDR3 nucleotides are TGTGCCAGTAGTGAGGGACAGGGTAATGAAAAACTGTTTTTT. It yields the protein CASSEGQGNEKLFF.

This clone has more than one count but fewer than ten. V usage is TRBV2 and J usage is TRBJ2-7; D gene unclear. Germline V gene lookup returns CDR1 SNHLY and CDR2 FYNNEI. The CDR3 spans 12 residues. With 6 bases removed from V and 0 bases from J, the gap between germline ends came to 6 bases. The CDR3 DNA is TGTGCCAGCAGACTTTACTCCTACGAGCAGTACTTC. It encodes CASRLYSYEQYF.

The chain combines TRBV5-4 with TRBJ2-7, with D tentatively TRBD1 (6 bases). The germline CDR1 and CDR2 sequences are SGHNT and YYREEE (reference sequence). CDR3 length: 14 residues. Trimming left V 2 bases short and J 2 bases short, with 11 bases between. Here the CDR3 DNA reads TGTGCCAGCAGCTTCGGACAGCTCCCCTACGAGCAGTACTTC. Translation gives CASSFGQLPYEQYF.

The chain has TRBV5-1 and TRBJ1-2; 12 bases map to TRBD1. CDR1 SGHRS and CDR2 YFSETQ come from the germline V gene. The CDR3 runs to 14 residues. With 7 bases clipped from V and 8 bases from J, the junction kept 9 bases outside the gene matches. CDR3 in amino acids: CASRPGQGAGGYTF. CDR3 DNA: TGCGCCAGCCGCCCGGGACAGGGGGCGGGGGGCTACACCTTC.

The genes are TRBV4-1 and TRBJ1-5; the D is unclear. CDR3 length equals 15 residues. Trimming cost V 2 bases and J 1 base, with 9 bases left between them. CDR1 MGHRA and CDR2 YSYEKL come from the germline V gene. CDR3 sequence reads: CASSQMTPSNQPQHF. In DNA form, the CDR3 reads TGCGCCAGCAGCCAAATGACACCAAGCAATCAGCCCCAGCATTTT.